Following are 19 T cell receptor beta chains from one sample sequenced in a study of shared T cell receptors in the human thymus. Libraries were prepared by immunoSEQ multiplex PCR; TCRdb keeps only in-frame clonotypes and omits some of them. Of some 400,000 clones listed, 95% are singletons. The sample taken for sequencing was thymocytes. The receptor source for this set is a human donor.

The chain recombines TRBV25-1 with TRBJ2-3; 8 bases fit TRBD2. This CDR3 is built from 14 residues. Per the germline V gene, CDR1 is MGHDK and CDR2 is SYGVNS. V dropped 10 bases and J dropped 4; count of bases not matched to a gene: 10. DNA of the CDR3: TGTGCCACCGATCCTGGACTAGCCCCAGATACGCAGTATTTT. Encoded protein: CATDPGLAPDTQYF. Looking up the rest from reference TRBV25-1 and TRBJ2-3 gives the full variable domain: EADIYQTPRYLVIGTGKKITLECSQTMGHDKMYWYQQDPGMELHLIHYSYGVNSTEKGDLSSESTVSRIRTEHFPLTLESARPSHTSQYLCATDPGLAPDTQYFGPGTRLTVL.

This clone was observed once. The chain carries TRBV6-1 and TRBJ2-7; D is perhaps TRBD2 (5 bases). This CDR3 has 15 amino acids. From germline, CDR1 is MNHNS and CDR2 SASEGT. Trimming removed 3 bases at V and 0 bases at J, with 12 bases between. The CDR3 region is CASSEGVQSSYEQYF. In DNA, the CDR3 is TGTGCCAGCAGTGAGGGAGTACAGAGCTCCTACGAGCAGTACTTC.

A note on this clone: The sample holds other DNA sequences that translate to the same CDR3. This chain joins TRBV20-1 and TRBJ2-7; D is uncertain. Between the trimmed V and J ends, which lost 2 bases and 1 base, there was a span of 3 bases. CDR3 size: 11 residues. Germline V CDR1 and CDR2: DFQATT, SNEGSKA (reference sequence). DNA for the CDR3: TGCAGTGCTAGAAGGTCCTACGAGCAGTACTTC. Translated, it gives CSARRSYEQYF.

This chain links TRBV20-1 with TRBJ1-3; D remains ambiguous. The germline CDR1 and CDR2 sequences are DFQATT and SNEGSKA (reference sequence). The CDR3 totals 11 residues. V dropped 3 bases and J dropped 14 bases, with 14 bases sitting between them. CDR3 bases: TGCAGTGCTAGGGCCTACGGATTTCTATATTTT. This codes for CSARAYGFLYF.

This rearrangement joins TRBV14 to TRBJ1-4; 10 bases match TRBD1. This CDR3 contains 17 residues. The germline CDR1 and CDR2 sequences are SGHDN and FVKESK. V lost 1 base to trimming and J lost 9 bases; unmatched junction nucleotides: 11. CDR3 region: CASSQVGAGTGEQKLFF. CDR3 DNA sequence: TGTGCCAGCAGCCAAGTGGGGGCCGGGACAGGGGAACAAAAACTGTTTTTT. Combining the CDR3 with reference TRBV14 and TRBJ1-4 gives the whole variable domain EAGVTQFPSHSVIEKGQTVTLRCDPISGHDNLYWYRRVMGKEIKFLLHFVKESKQDESGMPNNRFLAERTGGTYSTLKVQPAELEDSGVYFCASSQVGAGTGEQKLFFGSGTQLSVL.

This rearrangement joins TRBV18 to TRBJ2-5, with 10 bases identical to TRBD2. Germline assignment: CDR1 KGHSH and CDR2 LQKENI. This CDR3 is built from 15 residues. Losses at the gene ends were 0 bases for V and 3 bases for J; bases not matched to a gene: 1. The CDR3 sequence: CASSPPSGREETQYF. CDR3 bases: TGTGCCAGCTCACCACCGAGCGGGAGGGAAGAGACCCAGTACTTC.

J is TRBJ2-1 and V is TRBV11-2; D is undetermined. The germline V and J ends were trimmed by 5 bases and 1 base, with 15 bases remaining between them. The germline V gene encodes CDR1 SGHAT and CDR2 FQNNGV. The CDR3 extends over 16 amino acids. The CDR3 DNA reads TGTGCCAGCAGCCCATCCCCCAAACGATCCTACAATGAGCAGTTCTTC. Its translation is CASSPSPKRSYNEQFF.

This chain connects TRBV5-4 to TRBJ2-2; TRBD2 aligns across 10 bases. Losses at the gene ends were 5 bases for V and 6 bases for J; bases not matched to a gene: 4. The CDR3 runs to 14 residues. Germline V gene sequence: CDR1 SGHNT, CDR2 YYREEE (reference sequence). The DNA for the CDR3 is TGTGCCAGCAGTCTAGCGGGAGTCGCCGGGGAGCTGTTTTTT. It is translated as CASSLAGVAGELFF.

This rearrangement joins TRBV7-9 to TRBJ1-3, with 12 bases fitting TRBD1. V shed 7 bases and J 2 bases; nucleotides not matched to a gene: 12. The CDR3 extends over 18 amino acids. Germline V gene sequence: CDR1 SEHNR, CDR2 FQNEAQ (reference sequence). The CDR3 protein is CASNNRDRGLGAGNTIYF. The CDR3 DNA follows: TGTGCCAGCAACAACCGGGACAGGGGGCTTGGGGCTGGAAACACCATATATTTT.

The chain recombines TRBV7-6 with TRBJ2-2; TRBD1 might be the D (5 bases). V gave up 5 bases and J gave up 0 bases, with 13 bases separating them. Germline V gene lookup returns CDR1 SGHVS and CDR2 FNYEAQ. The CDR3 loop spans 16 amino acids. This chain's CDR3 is CASSRHGHANTGELFF. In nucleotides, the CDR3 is TGTGCCAGCAGCCGCCACGGACACGCGAACACCGGGGAGCTGTTTTTT.

Written as DNA, the CDR3 is TGTGCCAGTACCCGGGACAGGAGCTCCTACGAGCAGTACTTC. It codes for CASTRDRSSYEQYF. The chain links TRBV19 to TRBJ2-7, with 8 bases aligning to TRBD1. The CDR3 spans 14 residues. J was trimmed by 0 bases and V by 7 bases; bases with no gene match: 5. Germline values: CDR1 LNHDA, CDR2 SQIVND (reference sequence).

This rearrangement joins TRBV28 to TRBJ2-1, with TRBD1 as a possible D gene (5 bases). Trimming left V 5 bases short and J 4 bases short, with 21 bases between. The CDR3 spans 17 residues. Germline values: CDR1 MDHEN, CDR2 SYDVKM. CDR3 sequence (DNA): TGTGCCAGCAGTCCCAACAAGGAAGGGGCTAATTACAATGAGCAGTTCTTC. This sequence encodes CASSPNKEGANYNEQFF.

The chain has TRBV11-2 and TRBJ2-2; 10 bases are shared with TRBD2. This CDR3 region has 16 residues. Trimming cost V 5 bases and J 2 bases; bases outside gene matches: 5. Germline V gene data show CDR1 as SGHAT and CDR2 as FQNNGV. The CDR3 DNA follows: TGTGCCAGCAGCCGGGAGCGGGAGGGTAACACCGGGGAGCTGTTTTTT. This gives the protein CASSREREGNTGELFF.

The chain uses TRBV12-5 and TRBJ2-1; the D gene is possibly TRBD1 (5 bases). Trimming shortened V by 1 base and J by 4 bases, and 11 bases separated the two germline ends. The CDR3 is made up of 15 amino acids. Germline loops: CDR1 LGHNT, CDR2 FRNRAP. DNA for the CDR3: TGTGCTAGTGGTTTGGATCCAGACAGTTACAATGAGCAGTTCTTC. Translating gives CASGLDPDSYNEQFF.

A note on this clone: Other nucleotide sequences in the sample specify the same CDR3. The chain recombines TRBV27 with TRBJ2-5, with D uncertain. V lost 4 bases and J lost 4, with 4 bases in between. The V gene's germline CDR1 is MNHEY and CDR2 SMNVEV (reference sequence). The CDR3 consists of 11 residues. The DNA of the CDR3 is TGTGCCAGCAGTTCCCTAGAGACCCAGTACTTC. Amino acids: CASSSLETQYF.

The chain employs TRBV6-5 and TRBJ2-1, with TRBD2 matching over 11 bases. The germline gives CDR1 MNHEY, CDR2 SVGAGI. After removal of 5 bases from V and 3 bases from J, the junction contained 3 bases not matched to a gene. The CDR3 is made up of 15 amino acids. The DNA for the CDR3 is TGTGCCAGCAGTCGACTAGCGGGGCTCTACAATGAGCAGTTCTTC. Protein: CASSRLAGLYNEQFF.

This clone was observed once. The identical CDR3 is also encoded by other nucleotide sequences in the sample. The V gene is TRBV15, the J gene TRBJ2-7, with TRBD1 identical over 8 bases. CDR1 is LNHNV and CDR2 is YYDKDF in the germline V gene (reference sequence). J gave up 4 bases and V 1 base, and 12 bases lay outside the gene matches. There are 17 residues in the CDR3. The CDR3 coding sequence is TGTGCCACCAGCAGAGTATTCAGGGGGCTAGCAGATTACGAGCAGTACTTC. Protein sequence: CATSRVFRGLADYEQYF.

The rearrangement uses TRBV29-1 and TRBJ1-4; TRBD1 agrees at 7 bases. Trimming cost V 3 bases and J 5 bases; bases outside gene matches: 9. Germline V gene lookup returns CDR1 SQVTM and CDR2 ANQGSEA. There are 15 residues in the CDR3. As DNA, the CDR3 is TGCAGCGTTGAGGATACAGGGGCCCCCAATGAAAAACTGTTTTTT. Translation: CSVEDTGAPNEKLFF.

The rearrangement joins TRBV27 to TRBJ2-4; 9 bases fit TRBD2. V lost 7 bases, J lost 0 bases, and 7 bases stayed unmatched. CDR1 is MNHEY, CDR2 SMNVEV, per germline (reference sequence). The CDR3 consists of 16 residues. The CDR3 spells CASTYIAGVAKNIQYF. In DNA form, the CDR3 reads TGTGCCAGCACCTATATAGCGGGGGTAGCCAAAAACATTCAGTACTTC.